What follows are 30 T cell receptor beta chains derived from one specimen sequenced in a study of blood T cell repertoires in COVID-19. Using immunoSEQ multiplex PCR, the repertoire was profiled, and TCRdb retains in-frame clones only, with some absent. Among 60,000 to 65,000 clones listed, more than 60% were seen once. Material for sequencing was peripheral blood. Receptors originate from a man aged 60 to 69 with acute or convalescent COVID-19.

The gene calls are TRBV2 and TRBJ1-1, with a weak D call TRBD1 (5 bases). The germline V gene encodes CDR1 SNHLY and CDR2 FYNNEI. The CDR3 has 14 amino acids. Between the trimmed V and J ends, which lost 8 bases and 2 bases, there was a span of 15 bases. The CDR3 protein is CASQTLQVNTEAFF. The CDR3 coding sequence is TGTGCCAGCCAAACCTTACAGGTTAACACTGAAGCTTTCTTT. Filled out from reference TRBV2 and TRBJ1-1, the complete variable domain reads EPEVTQTPSHQVTQMGQEVILRCVPISNHLYFYWYRQILGQKVEFLVSFYNNEISEKSEIFDDQFSVERPDGSNFTLKIRSTKLEDSAMYFCASQTLQVNTEAFFGQGTRLTVV.

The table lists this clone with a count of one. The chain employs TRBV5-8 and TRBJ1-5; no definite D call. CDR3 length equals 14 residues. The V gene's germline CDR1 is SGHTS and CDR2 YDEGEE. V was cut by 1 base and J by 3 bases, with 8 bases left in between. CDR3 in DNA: TGTGCCAGCAGCTTGTTCCGAGACAATCAGCCCCAGCATTTT. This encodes CASSLFRDNQPQHF.

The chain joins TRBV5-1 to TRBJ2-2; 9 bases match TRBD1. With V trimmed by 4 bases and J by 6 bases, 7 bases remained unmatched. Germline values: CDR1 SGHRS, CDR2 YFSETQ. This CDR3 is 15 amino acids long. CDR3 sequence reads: CASSRLRQGAGELFF. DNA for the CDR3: TGCGCCAGCAGCCGGCTACGACAGGGGGCCGGGGAGCTGTTTTTT.

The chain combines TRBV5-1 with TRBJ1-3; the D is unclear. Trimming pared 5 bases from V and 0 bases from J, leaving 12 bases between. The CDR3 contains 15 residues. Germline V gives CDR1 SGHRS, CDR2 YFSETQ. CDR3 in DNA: TGCGCCAGCAGACTGTACTTGAGCTCTGGAAACACCATATATTTT. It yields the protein CASRLYLSSGNTIYF.

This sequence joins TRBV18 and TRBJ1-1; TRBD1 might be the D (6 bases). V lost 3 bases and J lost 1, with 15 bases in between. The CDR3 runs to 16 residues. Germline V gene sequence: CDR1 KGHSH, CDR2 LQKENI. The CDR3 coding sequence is TGTGCCAGCTCACCGGACATCTTCAGGGGGAACACTGAAGCTTTCTTT. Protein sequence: CASSPDIFRGNTEAFF.

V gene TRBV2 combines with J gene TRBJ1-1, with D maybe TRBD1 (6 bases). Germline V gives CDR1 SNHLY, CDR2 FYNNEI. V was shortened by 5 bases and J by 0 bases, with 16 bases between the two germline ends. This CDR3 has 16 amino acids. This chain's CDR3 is CASSHRVEGVNTEAFF. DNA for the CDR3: TGTGCCAGCAGTCACAGGGTAGAAGGGGTGAACACTGAAGCTTTCTTT.

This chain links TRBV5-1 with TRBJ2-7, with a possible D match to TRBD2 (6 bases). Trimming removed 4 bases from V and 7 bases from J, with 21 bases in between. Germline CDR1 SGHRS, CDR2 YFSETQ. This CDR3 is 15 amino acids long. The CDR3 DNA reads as TGCGCCAGCAGCCCTGACGGGGGAATAGGTCGGGAGCAGTACTTC. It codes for CASSPDGGIGREQYF.

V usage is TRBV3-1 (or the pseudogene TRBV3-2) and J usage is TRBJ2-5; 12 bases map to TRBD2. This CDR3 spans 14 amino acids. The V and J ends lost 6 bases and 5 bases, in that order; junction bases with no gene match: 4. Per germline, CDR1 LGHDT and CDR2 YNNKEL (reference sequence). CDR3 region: CASRRLAGDETQYF. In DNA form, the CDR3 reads TGTGCCAGCAGACGACTAGCGGGAGACGAGACCCAGTACTTC.

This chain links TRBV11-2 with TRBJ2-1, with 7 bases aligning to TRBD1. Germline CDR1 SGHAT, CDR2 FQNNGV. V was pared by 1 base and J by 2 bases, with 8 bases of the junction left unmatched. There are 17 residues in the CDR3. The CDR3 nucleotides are TGTGCCAGCAGCTTAGTATTACGACAGGGCCCCTACAATGAGCAGTTCTTC. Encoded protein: CASSLVLRQGPYNEQFF.

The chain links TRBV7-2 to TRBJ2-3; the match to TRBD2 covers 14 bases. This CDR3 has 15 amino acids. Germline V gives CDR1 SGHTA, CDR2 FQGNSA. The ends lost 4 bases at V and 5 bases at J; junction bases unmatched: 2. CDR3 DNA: TGTGCCAGCAGCTATGGACTAGCGGGAGGAGATACGCAGTATTTT. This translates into CASSYGLAGGDTQYF. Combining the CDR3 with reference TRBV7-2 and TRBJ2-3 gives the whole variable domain GAGVSQSPSNKVTEKGKDVELRCDPISGHTALYWYRQSLGQGLEFLIYFQGNSAPDKSGLPSDRFSAERTGGSVSTLTIQRTQQEDSAVYLCASSYGLAGGDTQYFGPGTRLTVL.

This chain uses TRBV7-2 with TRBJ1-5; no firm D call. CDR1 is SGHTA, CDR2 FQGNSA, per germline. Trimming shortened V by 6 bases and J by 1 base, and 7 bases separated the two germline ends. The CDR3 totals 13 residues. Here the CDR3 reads CASSQKSNQPQHF. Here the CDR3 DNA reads TGTGCCAGCAGTCAAAAAAGCAATCAGCCCCAGCATTTT.

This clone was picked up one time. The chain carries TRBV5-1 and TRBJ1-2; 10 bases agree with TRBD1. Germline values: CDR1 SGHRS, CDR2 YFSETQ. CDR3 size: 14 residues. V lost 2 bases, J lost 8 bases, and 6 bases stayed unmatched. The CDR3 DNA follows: TGCGCCAGCAGCTTCGACAGGGGGCGCGACGGCTACACCTTC. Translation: CASSFDRGRDGYTF.

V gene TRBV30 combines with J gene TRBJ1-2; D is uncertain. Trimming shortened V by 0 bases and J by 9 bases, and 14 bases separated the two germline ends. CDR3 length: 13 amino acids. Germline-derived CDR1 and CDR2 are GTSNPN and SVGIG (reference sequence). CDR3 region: CAWSVLLGGSYTF. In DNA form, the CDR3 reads TGTGCCTGGAGTGTCCTCCTGGGAGGTAGCTACACCTTC.

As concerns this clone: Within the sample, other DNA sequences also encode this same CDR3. The CDR3 spells CASSADYYEQYF. Written as DNA, the CDR3 is TGTGCCAGCAGCGCAGACTACTACGAGCAGTACTTC. The V call is TRBV7-9, the J call TRBJ2-7, with a tentative D call TRBD2 (5 bases). Germline V gene data show CDR1 as SEHNR and CDR2 as FQNEAQ (reference sequence). This CDR3 is 12 amino acids long. Between the trimmed V and J ends, which lost 5 bases and 3 bases, there was a span of 8 bases.

DNA for the CDR3: TGTGCCACCAGTGAACACCCGGGACTAGCGGGAGTAAGTGGTGAGCAGTTCTTC. Its translation: CATSEHPGLAGVSGEQFF. This chain connects TRBV24-1 to TRBJ2-1; 14 nucleotides align to TRBD2. The CDR3 totals 18 residues. Germline assignment: CDR1 KGHDR and CDR2 SFDVKD. J lost 9 bases, V lost 4 bases, and 13 bases had no gene match.

For the CDR3, the DNA is TGTGCCAGCAGCTCTTTCGGGACTCCCCATTCTAATGAAAAACTGTTTTTT. Residues: CASSSFGTPHSNEKLFF. The rearrangement links TRBV7-2 to TRBJ1-4; tentative D call: TRBD1 (5 bases). The CDR3 sequence is 17 residues long. The germline V gene encodes CDR1 SGHTA and CDR2 FQGNSA. V was cut by 4 bases and J by 3 bases, with 18 bases left in between. Full variable domain (rest looked up from reference TRBV7-2 and TRBJ1-4): GAGVSQSPSNKVTEKGKDVELRCDPISGHTALYWYRQSLGQGLEFLIYFQGNSAPDKSGLPSDRFSAERTGGSVSTLTIQRTQQEDSAVYLCASSSFGTPHSNEKLFFGSGTQLSVL.

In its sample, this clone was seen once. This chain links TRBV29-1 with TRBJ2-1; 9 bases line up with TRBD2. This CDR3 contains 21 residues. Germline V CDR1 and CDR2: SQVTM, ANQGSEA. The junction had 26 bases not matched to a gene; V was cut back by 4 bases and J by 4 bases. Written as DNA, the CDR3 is TGCAGCGTTGCGGGGGGTAACCTGACTAGCGGTATTGAACCCAATTACAATGAGCAGTTCTTC. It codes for CSVAGGNLTSGIEPNYNEQFF.

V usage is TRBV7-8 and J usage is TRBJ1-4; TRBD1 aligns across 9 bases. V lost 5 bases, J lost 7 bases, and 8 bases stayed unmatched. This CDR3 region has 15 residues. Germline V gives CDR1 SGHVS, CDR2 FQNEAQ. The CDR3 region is CASSLTGTGTEKLFF. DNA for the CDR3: TGTGCCAGCAGCCTCACCGGGACAGGGACTGAAAAACTGTTTTTT.

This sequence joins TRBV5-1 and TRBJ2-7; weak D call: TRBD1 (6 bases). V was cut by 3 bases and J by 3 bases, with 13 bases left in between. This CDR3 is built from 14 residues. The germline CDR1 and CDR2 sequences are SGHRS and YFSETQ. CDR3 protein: CASSSYPGVYEQYF. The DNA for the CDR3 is TGCGCCAGCAGCTCCTACCCAGGGGTCTACGAGCAGTACTTC.

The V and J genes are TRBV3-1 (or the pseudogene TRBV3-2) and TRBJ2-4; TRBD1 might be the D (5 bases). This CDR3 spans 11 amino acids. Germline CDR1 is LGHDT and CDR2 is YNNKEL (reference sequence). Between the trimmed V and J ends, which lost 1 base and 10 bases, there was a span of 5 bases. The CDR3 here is CASSQAGIQYF. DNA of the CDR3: TGTGCCAGCAGCCAAGCAGGGATTCAGTACTTC.

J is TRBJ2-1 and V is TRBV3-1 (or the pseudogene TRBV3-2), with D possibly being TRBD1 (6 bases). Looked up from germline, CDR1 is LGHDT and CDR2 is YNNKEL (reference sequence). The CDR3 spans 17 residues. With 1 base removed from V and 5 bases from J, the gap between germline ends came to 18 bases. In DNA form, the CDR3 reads TGTGCCAGCAGCCAAGGGATTTTGAGACAGGATCACAATGAGCAGTTCTTC. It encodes CASSQGILRQDHNEQFF.

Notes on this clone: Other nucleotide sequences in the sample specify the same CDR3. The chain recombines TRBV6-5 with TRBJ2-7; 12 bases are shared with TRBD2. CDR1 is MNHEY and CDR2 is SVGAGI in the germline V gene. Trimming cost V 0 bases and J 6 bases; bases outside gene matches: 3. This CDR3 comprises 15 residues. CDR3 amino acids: CASSYSTSGSGEQYF. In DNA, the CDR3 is TGTGCCAGCAGTTACTCGACTAGCGGGAGTGGCGAGCAGTACTTC.

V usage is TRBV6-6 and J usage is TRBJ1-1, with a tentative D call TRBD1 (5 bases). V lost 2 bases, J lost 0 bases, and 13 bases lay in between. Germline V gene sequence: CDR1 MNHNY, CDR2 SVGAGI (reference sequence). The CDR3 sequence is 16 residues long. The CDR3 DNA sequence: TGTGCCAGCAGTTACGACCTCTGGGGGGTGAACACTGAAGCTTTCTTT. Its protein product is CASSYDLWGVNTEAFF.

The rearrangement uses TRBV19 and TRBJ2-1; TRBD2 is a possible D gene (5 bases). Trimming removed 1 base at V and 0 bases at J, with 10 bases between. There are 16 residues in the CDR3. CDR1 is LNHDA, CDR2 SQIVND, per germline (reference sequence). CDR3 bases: TGTGCCAGTAGTATAGTTCGGGGTAGCTCCTACAATGAGCAGTTCTTC. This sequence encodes CASSIVRGSSYNEQFF.

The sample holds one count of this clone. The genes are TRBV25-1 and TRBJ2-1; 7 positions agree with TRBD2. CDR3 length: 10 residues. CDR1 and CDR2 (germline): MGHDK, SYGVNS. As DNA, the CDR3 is TGTTCTAGCGGATACAATGAGCAGTTCTTC. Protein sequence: CSSGYNEQFF.

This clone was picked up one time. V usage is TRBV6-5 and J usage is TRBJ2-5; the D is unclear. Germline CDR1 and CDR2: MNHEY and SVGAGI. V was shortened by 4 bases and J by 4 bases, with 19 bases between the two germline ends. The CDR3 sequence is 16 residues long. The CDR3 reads CASSFPLASKIETQYF. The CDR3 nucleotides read TGTGCCAGCAGTTTTCCCCTTGCGTCCAAGATAGAGACCCAGTACTTC.

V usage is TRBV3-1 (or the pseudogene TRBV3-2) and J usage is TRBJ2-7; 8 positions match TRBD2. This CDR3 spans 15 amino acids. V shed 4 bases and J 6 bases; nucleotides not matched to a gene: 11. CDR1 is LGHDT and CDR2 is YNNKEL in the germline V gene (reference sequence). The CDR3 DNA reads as TGTGCCAGCAGCCTTAAGCGGGGGACCTGGGGCGAGCAGTACTTC. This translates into CASSLKRGTWGEQYF.

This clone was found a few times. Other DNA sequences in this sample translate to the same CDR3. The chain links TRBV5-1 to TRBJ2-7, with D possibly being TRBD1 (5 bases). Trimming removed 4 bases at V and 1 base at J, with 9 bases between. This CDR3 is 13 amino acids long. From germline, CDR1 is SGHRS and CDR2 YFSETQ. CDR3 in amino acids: CASSPGSSYEQYF. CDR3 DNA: TGCGCCAGCAGCCCAGGGTCTTCCTACGAGCAGTACTTC.

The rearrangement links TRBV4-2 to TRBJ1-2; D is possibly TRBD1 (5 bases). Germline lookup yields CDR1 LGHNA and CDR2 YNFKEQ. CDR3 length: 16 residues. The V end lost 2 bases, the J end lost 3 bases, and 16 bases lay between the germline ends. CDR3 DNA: TGTGCCAGCAGCCAATCCCAGACAGTACTGTACTATGGCTACACCTTC. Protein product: CASSQSQTVLYYGYTF.

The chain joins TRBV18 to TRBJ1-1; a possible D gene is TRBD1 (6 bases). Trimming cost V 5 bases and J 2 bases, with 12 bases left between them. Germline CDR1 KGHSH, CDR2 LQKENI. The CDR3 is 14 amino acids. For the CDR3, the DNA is TGTGCCAGCTCATCAGGGGCTTTAAACACTGAAGCTTTCTTT. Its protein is CASSSGALNTEAFF.